This T cell receptor beta chain stems from a study of blood T cell repertoires in COVID-19. Libraries were prepared by immunoSEQ multiplex PCR; TCRdb keeps only in-frame clonotypes and omits some of them. The sample contains under 150,000 clones, 90% of which appear only once. This CDR3 is 17 amino acids long. CDR1 and CDR2 (germline): MDHEN, SYDVKM. J lost 5 bases, V lost 4 bases, and 12 bases had no gene match. This clonotype was obtained from a man in his sixties with COVID-19, enrolled during active disease. This chain links TRBV28 with TRBJ2-2, with 8 nucleotides matching TRBD2. The sample taken for sequencing was peripheral blood. DNA for the CDR3: TGTGCCAGCAGTTCTCCCTCGGCGGGAGGAGGAACCGGGGAGCTGTTTTTT. This encodes CASSSPSAGGGTGELFF.